This T cell receptor (beta chain) stems from a study of T cells in Graves' hyperthyroidism and ophthalmopathy. Hyperthyroidism, newly diagnosed and lasting under 2 months, affected patients aged 18 to 65. Patients were excluded because of uncontrolled infection, other autoimmune disease, pregnancy or lactation. Trimming pared 6 bases from V and 8 bases from J, leaving 16 bases between. This CDR3 spans 13 amino acids. Germline V gene lookup returns CDR1 SNHLY and CDR2 FYNNEI. Using RNA transcripts as the source, TCR beta CDR3 regions were amplified. The study used the HTBI primer set for a first-round RT-PCR of the TCR CDR3. TCRdb reprocessed the multiplex PCR reads with MiXCR, giving one entry per CDR3 protein. The data contain 700,000 to 950,000 distinct CDR3 sequences, about a third of them singletons. Whole-study results and caveats: The majority of expanded thyroid clonotypes above 0.001 also appeared in blood.

This clonotype has a count of ten or more. Its antigen remains unknown. The specimen sequenced was blood. J is TRBJ1-2 and V is TRBV2; tentative D call: TRBD1 (5 bases). The source of this sequence is a woman aged 40 to 50 with Graves' hyperthyroidism. The CDR3, as DNA: TGTGCCAGCAGAGCCGGGACGGGGGGGGGCTACACCTTC. It specifies CASRAGTGGGYTF. The entire variable domain, with the rest obtained from reference TRBV2 and TRBJ1-2, is as follows: EPEVTQTPSHQVTQMGQEVILRCVPISNHLYFYWYRQILGQKVEFLVSFYNNEISEKSEIFDDQFSVERPDGSNFTLKIRSTKLEDSAMYFCASRAGTGGGYTFGSGTRLTVV.